This entry lists 7 T cell receptor beta chains sequenced from one sample in a study of blood T cell repertoires in COVID-19 (dated by TCRdb to the early 2020s). Receptor amplification or capture employed the immunoSEQ multiplex PCR assay. The source is immuneACCESS, and TCRdb retained only in-frame sequences with V and J called. Part of the clones is not carried over; for the studies checked, unresolved V genes explain less than half of this, and the remainder is unexplained. The sample records 200,000 or so clones, 80% to 85% of which are singletons. The ten largest clones capture around 7% of the sample. The sequenced sample consisted of PBMCs or T cells enriched from blood (not recorded which). The receptors were gathered from a middle-aged man who had recovered from COVID-19.

Details on this clone: This specimen includes other DNA sequences encoding the same CDR3. The chain couples TRBV5-1 to TRBJ1-4, with D uncertain. Germline CDR1 is SGHRS and CDR2 is YFSETQ. This CDR3 region has 14 residues. The germline V and J ends were trimmed by 0 bases and 1 base, with 4 bases remaining between them. The CDR3 sequence: CASSLDRTNEKLFF. CDR3 DNA sequence: TGCGCCAGCAGCTTGGACAGAACTAATGAAAAACTGTTTTTT.

The CDR3 nucleotides are TGTGCCAGCAGTAAACGGGACATCCTAAGGAATCAGCCCCAGCATTTT. This sequence encodes CASSKRDILRNQPQHF. The V and J genes are TRBV6-2 or TRBV6-3 and TRBJ1-5; D possibly corresponds to TRBD1 (6 bases). The CDR3 runs 16 residues. V was pared by 5 bases and J by 4 bases, with 18 bases between. Germline assignment: CDR1 MNHEY and CDR2 SVGEGT.

The chain carries TRBV7-9 and TRBJ2-3; 8 positions match TRBD1. V lost 6 bases, J lost 0 bases, and 2 bases stayed unmatched. CDR1 and CDR2 from the germline V gene are SEHNR and FQNEAQ (reference sequence). This CDR3 region has 14 residues. The DNA of the CDR3 is TGTGCCAGCAGACGGACAGGGAGCACAGATACGCAGTATTTT. It codes for CASRRTGSTDTQYF.

The chain combines TRBV29-1 with TRBJ2-1; 12 bases map to TRBD2. Germline CDR1 SQVTM, CDR2 ANQGSEA. The CDR3 is made up of 15 amino acids. The V gene end was trimmed by 4 bases and the J gene end by 2 bases; junction bases not matched to a gene: 3. This CDR3 is CSVGLAGVTYNEQFF. The CDR3 DNA sequence: TGCAGCGTTGGACTAGCGGGGGTGACCTACAATGAGCAGTTCTTC.

This clone was picked up a small number of times. V is TRBV30 and J is TRBJ2-1; D gene uncertain. Germline CDR1 reads GTSNPN; CDR2 reads SVGIG (reference sequence). CDR3 length: 13 amino acids. V shed 2 bases and J shed 4 bases, with 9 bases lying between them. The CDR3 coding sequence is TGTGCCTGGAGTATCATTGCGTACAATGAGCAGTTCTTC. As protein: CAWSIIAYNEQFF.

The J gene is TRBJ2-1, the V gene TRBV5-1; 11 positions agree with TRBD2. V dropped 4 bases and J dropped 7; count of bases not matched to a gene: 7. The CDR3 totals 15 residues. Germline CDR1 reads SGHRS; CDR2 reads YFSETQ. CDR3 coding DNA: TGCGCCAGCAGCCGCCAAACTAGCGGGGGTAATGAGCAGTTCTTC. Translating it yields CASSRQTSGGNEQFF. Full variable domain (missing parts from reference TRBV5-1 and TRBJ2-1): KAGVTQTPRYLIKTRGQQVTLSCSPISGHRSVSWYQQTPGQGLQFLFEYFSETQRNKGNFPGRFSGRQFSNSRSEMNVSTLELGDSALYLCASSRQTSGGNEQFFGPGTRLTVL.

This rearrangement joins TRBV28 to TRBJ1-1, with no clear D. Germline CDR1 is MDHEN and CDR2 is SYDVKM. The CDR3 is 15 amino acids. Trimming removed 8 bases from V and 4 bases from J, with 20 bases in between. CDR3 loop: CASGGPASMSTEAFF. The CDR3 DNA sequence: TGTGCCAGCGGTGGGCCGGCGTCCATGAGCACTGAAGCTTTCTTT.